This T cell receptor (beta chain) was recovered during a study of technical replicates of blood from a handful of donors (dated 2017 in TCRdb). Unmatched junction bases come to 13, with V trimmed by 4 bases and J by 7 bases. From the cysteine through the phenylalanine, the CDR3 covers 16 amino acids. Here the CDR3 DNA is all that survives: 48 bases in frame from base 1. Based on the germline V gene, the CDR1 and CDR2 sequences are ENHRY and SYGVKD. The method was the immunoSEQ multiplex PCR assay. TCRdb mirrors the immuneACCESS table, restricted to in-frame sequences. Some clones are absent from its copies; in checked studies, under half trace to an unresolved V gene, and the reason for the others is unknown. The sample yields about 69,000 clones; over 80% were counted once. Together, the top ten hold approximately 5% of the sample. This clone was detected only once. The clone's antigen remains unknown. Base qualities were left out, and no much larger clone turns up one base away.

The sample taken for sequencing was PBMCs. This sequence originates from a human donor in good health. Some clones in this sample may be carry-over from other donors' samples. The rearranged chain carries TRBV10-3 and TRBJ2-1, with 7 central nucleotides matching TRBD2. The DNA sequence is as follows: TGTGCCATCAGTGGGGCCCTAGCGGTTCTAATAAATGAGCAGTTCTTC. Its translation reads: CAISGALAVLINEQFF.